Listed here are 12 T cell receptor beta chains from one sample, sequenced in a study of breast tumors, draining lymph nodes, adjacent tissues. Breast cancer patients provided tissue from their axillary draining lymph nodes. TCRdb fed the multiplex PCR reads into MiXCR, producing one record per CDR3 protein. The sample lists 200,000 or so distinct CDR3 sequences; roughly 29% were seen once. The sample comprised axillary lymph node tissue. The receptors were sampled from a female donor with breast cancer. Some clones in this sample may be carry-over from other donors' samples.

The table lists this clonotype with many counts. This chain uses TRBV11-2 with TRBJ1-2, with D possibly TRBD1 on 5 matching bases. In germline, CDR1 is SGHAT, CDR2 FQNNGV. The CDR3 has 14 amino acids. V shed 5 bases and J shed 7 bases, with 17 bases lying between them. CDR3 coding DNA: TGTGCCAGCAGCCCAGCCCGGGGACTGGGTGGCTACACCTTC. Protein: CASSPARGLGGYTF.

The chain links TRBV5-4 to TRBJ1-6; 10 bases map to TRBD1. The CDR3 has 14 amino acids. From germline, CDR1 is SGHNT and CDR2 YYREEE (reference sequence). V shed 4 bases and J 11 bases; nucleotides not matched to a gene: 6. CDR3 nucleotides: TGTGCCAGCAGCCCGGGACAGGGGAGTGCACCCCTCCACTTT. Protein sequence: CASSPGQGSAPLHF.

This clonotype was picked up many times. The chain links TRBV3-1 to TRBJ1-2; D not certain. The CDR3 extends over 13 amino acids. Germline CDR1 reads LGHDT; CDR2 reads YNNKEL (reference sequence). Trimming left V 4 bases short and J 8 bases short, with 14 bases between. Here the CDR3 reads CASSLGSGSGYTF. In DNA, the CDR3 is TGTGCCAGCAGCCTAGGGAGTGGGTCGGGCTACACCTTC.

This clonotype was counted ten times or more. The CDR3 bases are TGTGCCAGCGGAACACCCAATAACTATGGCTACACCTTC. This gives the protein CASGTPNNYGYTF. The V and J genes are TRBV2 and TRBJ1-2; D unresolved. Germline V gene lookup returns CDR1 SNHLY and CDR2 FYNNEI. With 8 bases removed from V and 1 base from J, the gap between germline ends came to 11 bases. The CDR3 is 13 residues long.

The V call is TRBV28, the J call TRBJ2-1, with 13 positions matching TRBD2. Germline V lookup: CDR1 MDHEN, CDR2 SYDVKM. CDR3 size: 17 residues. Unmatched junction bases numbered 16, after V lost 7 bases and J lost 10 bases. For the CDR3, the DNA is TGTGCCAGCACCCGGGGGCTAACTAGCGGGGGGGCGTGGGAGCAGTTCTTC. It specifies CASTRGLTSGGAWEQFF.

To note about this clonotype: A much larger clone differs from this one at a single base, so this may be a read error. The J gene is TRBJ2-3, the V gene TRBV5-1, with D possibly matching TRBD1 (6 bases). Germline V lookup: CDR1 SGHRS, CDR2 YFSETQ. The CDR3 has 15 amino acids. This CDR3 reads CASSYLTGSTGTQYF. CDR3 DNA: TGCGCCAGCAGCTACCTCACAGGGAGCACAGGTACGCAGTATTTT.

The gene calls are TRBV5-1 and TRBJ2-2; 13 bases line up with TRBD2. V shed 6 bases and J 4 bases; nucleotides not matched to a gene: 6. The CDR3 sequence is 16 residues long. CDR1 and CDR2 from the germline V gene are SGHRS and YFSETQ. The CDR3 region is CASTLAGGPGTGELFF. The CDR3 DNA is TGCGCCAGCACACTAGCGGGAGGGCCGGGCACCGGGGAGCTGTTTTTT.

Many counts were recorded for this clonotype. This rearrangement joins TRBV10-3 to TRBJ2-1; D may correspond to TRBD1 or TRBD2 (5 bases each). Trimming pared 2 bases from V and 4 bases from J, leaving 6 bases between. Germline CDR1 and CDR2: ENHRY and SYGVKD. There are 13 residues in the CDR3. The CDR3 sequence: CAISEGGYNEQFF. The CDR3 nucleotides read TGTGCCATCAGTGAGGGGGGTTACAATGAGCAGTTCTTC.

This clonotype was seen a handful of times. For the CDR3, the DNA is TGCAGTGCTCGACTAGCGGGAGACCCCTTTCAGTACTTC. The encoded protein is CSARLAGDPFQYF. The chain carries TRBV20-1 and TRBJ2-4; 12 positions match TRBD2. CDR1 and CDR2 (germline): DFQATT, SNEGSKA (reference sequence). The trim removed 5 bases at V and 11 bases at J, leaving 7 bases unmatched. This CDR3 has 13 amino acids.

In its sample, this clonotype was seen many times. No DNA is shown, since the ends of the CDR3 on it are uncertain; the CDR3 is the one TCRdb lists. The gene calls are TRBV9 and TRBJ2-1. The CDR3 has 14 amino acids, counting both end residues. Per germline, CDR1 SGDLS and CDR2 YYNGEE. The CDR3 protein is CASSTSGLENEQFF.

Many counts were recorded for this clonotype. CDR3 residues: CASSGRLAWDTQYF. The CDR3 region has the DNA TGTGCCAGCAGCGGAAGACTAGCGTGGGATACGCAGTATTTT. The chain carries TRBV7-2 and TRBJ2-3; 8 nucleotides agree with TRBD2. Germline V gene sequence: CDR1 SGHTA, CDR2 FQGNSA. The CDR3 is 14 residues long. The J segment lost 6 bases and the V segment lost 5 bases, leaving 7 bases of the junction unmatched.

This clonotype has a count of ten or more. The junction does not match germline at one end; this may be a read error. The chain employs TRBV7-6 and TRBJ1-2; a weak D match, TRBD1 (5 bases). The CDR3 totals 15 residues. Germline CDR1 is SGHVS and CDR2 is FNYEAQ. The CDR3 is CASSLDRQGYYGYPF. CDR3 nucleotides: TGTGCCAGCAGCTTAGATAGGCAGGGCTACTATGGCTACCCCTTC.